Listed below are T cell receptor beta chains from one sample, sequenced in a study of beta chain features in type 1 diabetes. Clones were read by immunoSEQ multiplex PCR, and TCRdb kept only the in-frame ones, dropping some. The data show approximately 300,000 clones, approximately 11% seen once. Sequenced material: naive CD4+ T cells from blood. The receptors shown here come from a woman in her 30s in good health. Each CDR3 is given with its conserved first and last residue. D genes are given only for firm matches. Size tells how often a clone was seen (once, few, many) or the class of an expanded clone, and some rows leave it out.

CDR3,DNA,D,J,V,length,size
CASSPGLRVTNTGELFF,TGTGCCAGCTCACCGGGACTACGGGTAACCAACACCGGGGAGCTGTTTTTT,TRBD2,TRBJ2-2,TRBV18,17,few
CASGLVLGTGARQGTQYF,TGTGCTAGTGGTTTGGTCCTCGGGACAGGGGCGCGGCAGGGAACCCAGTACTTC,TRBD1,TRBJ2-5,TRBV12-5,18,.
CASSQDMEFGGAFF,TGCGCCAGCAGCCAAGATATGGAATTTGGAGGCGCTTTCTTT,.,TRBJ1-1,TRBV4-3,14,few
CARPTIPAGTGVSSGANVLTF,TGTGCCAGGCCCACAATCCCCGCCGGGACAGGGGTCTCCTCTGGGGCCAACGTCCTGACTTTC,TRBD1,TRBJ2-6,TRBV27,21,few
CASSPGHQNTEAFF,TGTGCCAGCAGCCCGGGACATCAGAACACTGAAGCTTTCTTT,.,TRBJ1-1,TRBV7-3,14,.
CASSLGGERTGELFF,TGTGCCAGCAGTTTAGGCGGGGAGAGGACCGGGGAGCTGTTTTTT,.,TRBJ2-2,TRBV28,15,few
CASSQDQVGRGYEQYF,TGTGCCAGCAGCCAAGATCAGGTTGGGCGGGGATACGAGCAGTACTTC,.,TRBJ2-7,TRBV4-2,16,.
CADRDRAHQPQHF,TGTGCCGACCGGGACAGGGCCCATCAGCCCCAGCATTTT,TRBD1,TRBJ1-5,TRBV7-3,13,.
CASSLTGWNTEAFF,TGTGCCAGCAGCTTAACAGGATGGAACACTGAAGCTTTCTTT,.,TRBJ1-1,TRBV7-2,14,few
CASSSPGLPKETQYF,TGTGCCAGCAGTTCCCCGGGACTACCAAAAGAGACCCAGTACTTC,TRBD2,TRBJ2-5,TRBV7-9,15,many
CAIGPSQETQYF,TGTGCCATCGGGCCGTCCCAAGAGACCCAGTACTTC,.,TRBJ2-5,TRBV10-3,12,.
CASSSSFGTGANVLTF,TGTGCCAGCAGCTCATCTTTCGGGACTGGGGCCAACGTCCTGACTTTC,.,TRBJ2-6,TRBV5-5,16,.
CASSLVHPNTGELFF,TGTGCCAGCAGCTTGGTTCATCCGAACACCGGGGAGCTGTTTTTT,.,TRBJ2-2,TRBV5-6,15,few
CASRERTSGSDTQYF,TGTGCCAGCAGGGAGAGGACTAGCGGCTCAGATACGCAGTATTTT,TRBD2,TRBJ2-3,TRBV7-8,15,few
CASSGQGIGNQPQHF,TGTGCCAGTAGTGGCCAGGGGATTGGCAATCAGCCCCAGCATTTT,.,TRBJ1-5,TRBV19,15,.
CASSLTSGTGELFF,TGTGCCAGCAGCTTGACTTCCGGAACCGGGGAGCTGTTTTTT,.,TRBJ2-2,TRBV7-2,14,few
CAWSVGASGYGELFF,TGTGCCTGGAGTGTAGGGGCTAGCGGGTACGGGGAGCTGTTTTTT,TRBD2,TRBJ2-2,TRBV30,15,few
CASSRDRATNYGYTF,TGTGCCAGCAGCCGAGACAGGGCGACTAACTATGGCTACACCTTC,TRBD1,TRBJ1-2,TRBV6-5,15,.
CASSVSGSYNEQFF,TGTGCCAGTAGCGTTAGCGGGTCCTACAATGAGCAGTTCTTC,TRBD2,TRBJ2-1,TRBV19,14,few
CASSLRTSDYNEQFF,TGTGCCAGCAGCCTAAGGACTAGCGACTACAATGAGCAGTTCTTC,TRBD2,TRBJ2-1,TRBV7-9,15,.
CASSLHDSYLRQFF,TGTGCCAGCAGTCTTCATGATTCCTACCTCCGGCAGTTCTTC,.,TRBJ2-1,TRBV27,14,.
CASRPGTGTYEQYF,TGTGCCAGCAGGCCCGGGACAGGGACCTACGAGCAGTACTTC,TRBD1,TRBJ2-7,TRBV2,14,.
CATSRDRGRFEAFF,TGTGCCACCAGCAGAGATAGGGGGCGCTTTGAAGCTTTCTTT,TRBD1,TRBJ1-1,TRBV15,14,.
CAWTDIYEQYF,TGTGCCTGGACTGACATCTACGAGCAGTACTTC,.,TRBJ2-7,TRBV30,11,few
CASSLNFPDTQYF,TGTGCCAGCAGCTTAAACTTCCCAGATACGCAGTATTTT,.,TRBJ2-3,TRBV7-3,13,few
CASSLGLAGGSYEQYF,TGTGCCAGCTCTCTCGGACTAGCGGGAGGGTCCTACGAGCAGTACTTC,TRBD2,TRBJ2-7,TRBV18,16,.
CASSSRTGGVEQFF,TGTGCCAGCAGCTCACGAACAGGGGGGGTTGAGCAGTTCTTC,.,TRBJ2-1,TRBV7-9,14,.
CATLAGGSYNEQFF,TGTGCCACCTTAGCGGGAGGCTCCTACAATGAGCAGTTCTTC,TRBD2,TRBJ2-1,TRBV10-3,14,.
CASNQGGVPRMNTEAFF,TGCGCCAGCAATCAAGGGGGGGTCCCTAGGATGAACACTGAAGCTTTCTTT,.,TRBJ1-1,TRBV23-1,17,few
CSANRVETQYF,TGCAGTGCTAACAGGGTGGAGACCCAGTACTTC,.,TRBJ2-5,TRBV20-1,11,few